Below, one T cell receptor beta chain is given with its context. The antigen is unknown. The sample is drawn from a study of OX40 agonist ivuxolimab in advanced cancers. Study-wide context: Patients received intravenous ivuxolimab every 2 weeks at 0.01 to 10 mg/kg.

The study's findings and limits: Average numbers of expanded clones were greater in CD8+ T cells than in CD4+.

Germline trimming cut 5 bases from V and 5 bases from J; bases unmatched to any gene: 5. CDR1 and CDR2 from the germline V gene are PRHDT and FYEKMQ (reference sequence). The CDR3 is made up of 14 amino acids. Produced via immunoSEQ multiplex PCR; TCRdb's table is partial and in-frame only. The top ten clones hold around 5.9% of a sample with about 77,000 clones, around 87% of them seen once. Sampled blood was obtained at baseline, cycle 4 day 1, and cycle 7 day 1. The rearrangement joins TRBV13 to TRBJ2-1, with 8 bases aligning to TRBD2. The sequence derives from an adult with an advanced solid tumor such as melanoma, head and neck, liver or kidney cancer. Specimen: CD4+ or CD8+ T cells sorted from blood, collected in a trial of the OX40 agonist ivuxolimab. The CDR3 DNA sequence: TGTGCCAGCAGCCCCAGGACTAGCCACAATGAGCAGTTCTTC. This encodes CASSPRTSHNEQFF.